This T cell receptor beta chain was recovered during a study of OX40 agonist ivuxolimab in advanced cancers. Study observations and caveats: Among T cells, CD8+ cells averaged more expanded clones than CD4+ cells.

As to this clone: Its cognate antigen is unknown.

Method: immunoSEQ multiplex PCR; TCRdb's copy keeps in-frame clones and lacks some. The top ten hold 2.8% of the sample, which has tens of thousands of clones, 86% seen once. Here the sequenced sample was CD4+ or CD8+ T cells sorted from blood, taken in a trial of the OX40 agonist ivuxolimab. The origin of this receptor is an adult with an advanced solid tumor such as melanoma, head and neck, liver or kidney cancer.

For the CDR3, the DNA is TGCAGCGTTCAAACAGGGGTCTCCGACTCGTTGACGCATCAGCCCCAGCATTTT. The encoded protein is CSVQTGVSDSLTHQPQHF. The rearrangement uses TRBV29-1 and TRBJ1-5; 7 bases are shared with TRBD1. Germline V gene sequence: CDR1 SQVTM, CDR2 ANQGSEA. The V segment lost 5 bases and the J segment 5 bases; nucleotides outside the gene matches: 21. CDR3 size: 18 residues.